The present T cell receptor beta chain was sequenced within a study of blood T cell repertoires in COVID-19. This CDR3 has 15 residues. V shed 8 bases and J 0 bases; nucleotides not matched to a gene: 10. Looked up from germline, CDR1 is LGHNA and CDR2 is YSLEER. Data came from immunoSEQ multiplex PCR; TCRdb stores just in-frame clones and leaves some out. The sample lists about 130,000 clones; approximately 85% were seen once. The source material was peripheral blood. The chain has TRBV4-3 and TRBJ2-7; 7 bases align to TRBD2. The TCR comes from a woman aged 80 or over with COVID-19, enrolled during active disease. The DNA for the CDR3 is TGCGCCAGCGGCTTGGCGGGAGACCCCTCCTACGAGCAGTACTTC. Translating it yields CASGLAGDPSYEQYF.